This passage covers 14 T cell receptor beta chains from one sample sequenced in a study of radiation and T cells in renal cell carcinoma. This table comes from immunoSEQ multiplex PCR, and its TCRdb copy is limited to in-frame clones, with some not included. This table has 150,000 or so clones, about 88% appearing once. Noted time point: baseline pretreatment blood. Treatment: 15 Gy SBRT to primary tumor, nephrectomy 4 weeks later. This material consisted of blood, taken from a patient whose treatment included radiotherapy and nephrectomy. These receptor sequences come from a woman aged 45 to 65 with renal cell carcinoma.

The V call is TRBV19, the J call TRBJ1-2, with 7 bases matching TRBD1. Germline assignment: CDR1 LNHDA and CDR2 SQIVND (reference sequence). The CDR3 is 16 residues long. V was clipped by 7 bases and J by 1 base; unmatched bases: 12. The CDR3 spells CASTGGETTLNYGYTF. The CDR3 nucleotides read TGTGCCAGTACAGGGGGGGAGACGACCCTTAACTATGGCTACACCTTC. The entire variable domain, with the rest obtained from reference TRBV19 and TRBJ1-2, is as follows: DGGITQSPKYLFRKEGQNVTLSCEQNLNHDAMYWYRQDPGQGLRLIYYSQIVNDFQKGDIAEGYSVSREKKESFPLTVTSAQKNPTAFYLCASTGGETTLNYGYTFGSGTRLTVV.

This sequence joins TRBV7-9 and TRBJ1-5; 11 bases match TRBD1. Germline V gene sequence: CDR1 SEHNR, CDR2 FQNEAQ (reference sequence). J lost 5 bases, V lost 5 bases, and 5 bases had no gene match. The CDR3 length is 15 residues. The CDR3 loop is CASSAGTGGHQPQHF. CDR3 coding DNA: TGTGCCAGCAGCGCCGGGACAGGGGGACATCAGCCCCAGCATTTT.

The chain has TRBV19 and TRBJ1-1, with D possibly TRBD1 on 5 matching bases. V lost 7 bases and J 3 bases, leaving 18 bases between the germline ends. There are 15 residues in the CDR3. From germline, CDR1 is LNHDA and CDR2 SQIVND (reference sequence). Here the CDR3 DNA reads TGTGCCAGTACCCACGGGGGGGTTAGGGACACTGAAGCTTTCTTT. Translated: CASTHGGVRDTEAFF. Full variable domain (outside the CDR3, taken from reference TRBV19 and TRBJ1-1): DGGITQSPKYLFRKEGQNVTLSCEQNLNHDAMYWYRQDPGQGLRLIYYSQIVNDFQKGDIAEGYSVSREKKESFPLTVTSAQKNPTAFYLCASTHGGVRDTEAFFGQGTRLTVV.

The table lists this clone with a count of one. The chain has TRBV5-6 and TRBJ1-5; D perhaps matches TRBD1 (5 bases). V was cut by 4 bases and J by 3 bases, with 14 bases left in between. The germline V gene encodes CDR1 SGHDT and CDR2 YYEEEE. The CDR3 totals 15 residues. The CDR3 region is CASSIAGAPNQPQHF. In nucleotides, the CDR3 is TGTGCCAGCAGCATCGCCGGGGCCCCCAATCAGCCCCAGCATTTT.

The chain is built from TRBV9 and TRBJ1-2; D is uncertain. The CDR3 length is 12 residues. Germline CDR1 and CDR2: SGDLS and YYNGEE. V was trimmed by 3 bases and J by 8 bases, leaving 11 bases between them. CDR3 sequence: CASSAQSRGYTF. CDR3 nucleotide sequence: TGTGCCAGCAGCGCCCAGAGCCGCGGCTACACCTTC.

The J gene is TRBJ2-5, the V gene TRBV2; 9 positions match TRBD2. The CDR3 runs 15 residues. Germline loops: CDR1 SNHLY, CDR2 FYNNEI. With V trimmed by 1 base and J by 5 bases, 5 bases remained unmatched. The CDR3 is CASSEVLAGLETQYF. As DNA, the CDR3 is TGTGCCAGCAGTGAAGTGCTAGCGGGGTTGGAGACCCAGTACTTC. Using reference TRBV2 and TRBJ2-5 for the parts outside the CDR3, the full variable domain is EPEVTQTPSHQVTQMGQEVILRCVPISNHLYFYWYRQILGQKVEFLVSFYNNEISEKSEIFDDQFSVERPDGSNFTLKIRSTKLEDSAMYFCASSEVLAGLETQYFGPGTRLLVL.

The J gene is TRBJ2-6, the V gene TRBV6-1, with D maybe TRBD1 (6 bases). The CDR3 has 15 amino acids. The germline CDR1 and CDR2 sequences are MNHNS and SASEGT. V lost 10 bases, J lost 4 bases, and 17 bases lay in between. CDR3 sequence reads: CATHRQVLGANVLTF. The DNA of the CDR3 is TGTGCCACCCACCGACAGGTCCTGGGGGCCAACGTCCTGACTTTC.

The genes are TRBV10-2 and TRBJ1-2, with D unclear. Looked up from germline, CDR1 is WSHSY and CDR2 is SAAADI. This CDR3 spans 13 amino acids. The V end was cut by 1 base, the J end by 0 bases, with 3 bases between. The chain's CDR3 is CASSELANYGYTF. The CDR3 DNA sequence: TGCGCCAGCAGTGAGTTAGCTAACTATGGCTACACCTTC.

Details on this clone: The same CDR3 is also encoded by other DNA sequences in this sample. The gene calls are TRBV25-1 and TRBJ2-7, with no clear D. CDR3 length equals 14 residues. Trimming pared 9 bases from V and 0 bases from J, leaving 15 bases between. Germline lookup yields CDR1 MGHDK and CDR2 SYGVNS. CDR3: CASSSTVSSYEQYF. The CDR3 DNA reads TGTGCCAGTAGTAGTACCGTTAGCTCCTACGAGCAGTACTTC.

The CDR3 is CAWSVAYYGYTF. The CDR3 region has the DNA TGTGCCTGGAGTGTAGCATACTATGGCTACACCTTC. V and J are TRBV30 and TRBJ1-2; unclear D gene. The CDR3 spans 12 residues. The germline V gene encodes CDR1 GTSNPN and CDR2 SVGIG (reference sequence). Trimming removed 0 bases from V and 3 bases from J, with 5 bases in between.

This rearrangement joins TRBV29-1 to TRBJ2-5, with D possibly being TRBD2 (5 bases). This CDR3 is built from 14 residues. The germline V gene has CDR1 SQVTM and CDR2 ANQGSEA. Trimming left V 1 base short and J 7 bases short, with 16 bases between. The CDR3 loop reads CSVEGSRAGGTQYF. CDR3 DNA: TGCAGCGTTGAAGGGTCTCGGGCAGGAGGGACCCAGTACTTC.

V is TRBV19 and J is TRBJ1-2, with 8 positions matching TRBD1. CDR1 and CDR2 (germline): LNHDA, SQIVND (reference sequence). The CDR3 loop spans 17 amino acids. The trim removed 3 bases at V and 6 bases at J, leaving 15 bases unmatched. The CDR3 region has the DNA TGTGCCAGTAGTATCACGAGGACAGGGTCTCCCGGCCATGGCTACACCTTC. Translated: CASSITRTGSPGHGYTF.

The V gene is TRBV7-9, the J gene TRBJ1-2; TRBD1 might be the D (6 bases). This CDR3 has 13 residues. The ends were cut back, 0 bases at V and 4 bases at J, with 6 bases in the middle. Germline V gene lookup returns CDR1 SEHNR and CDR2 FQNEAQ (reference sequence). CDR3 protein: CASSLAGGYGYTF. Written as DNA, the CDR3 is TGTGCCAGCAGCTTAGCAGGGGGCTATGGCTACACCTTC.

V and J are TRBV11-2 and TRBJ2-7; D not certain. CDR1 is SGHAT, CDR2 FQNNGV, per germline. V was pared by 6 bases and J by 4 bases, with 10 bases between. The CDR3 loop spans 12 amino acids. The CDR3 here is CASSFIQYEQYF. The CDR3 nucleotides read TGTGCCAGCAGTTTTATCCAGTACGAGCAGTACTTC.